These 11 T cell receptor beta chains share one sample of origin, sequenced in a study of cytomegalovirus exposure and HLA in healthy donors. PCR primers comprised 60 Vbeta and 13 Jbeta primers. TCRdb's copy holds only in-frame clones and misses some; the assay was immunoSEQ multiplex PCR. Across under 90,000 clones, the top ten clones capture approximately 15% of the sample. The sequencing sample was made of PBMCs. Every receptor here comes from a man between 50 and 59 years old in good health and CMV-seropositive.

The chain uses TRBV6-1 and TRBJ2-7, with TRBD2 matching over 7 bases. J gave up 7 bases and V 4 bases, and 10 bases lay outside the gene matches. The germline gives CDR1 MNHNS, CDR2 SASEGT. The CDR3 length is 14 residues. For the CDR3, the DNA is TGTGCCAGCAGTGTTGGCCTAGCGGTATCTGAGCAGTACTTC. Translation gives CASSVGLAVSEQYF.

The rearrangement joins TRBV13 to TRBJ2-1, with 8 bases lining up with TRBD2. The V and J ends lost 4 bases and 9 bases, in that order; junction bases with no gene match: 17. The V gene's germline CDR1 is PRHDT and CDR2 FYEKMQ (reference sequence). This CDR3 is 17 amino acids long. The CDR3 protein is CASSSPSFGGGHGEQFF. The CDR3 DNA follows: TGTGCCAGCAGCTCCCCCTCTTTCGGGGGGGGTCACGGTGAGCAGTTCTTC.

V and J are TRBV11-2 and TRBJ2-1; the D is unclear. V dropped 4 bases and J dropped 8 bases, with 21 bases sitting between them. The CDR3 contains 16 residues. CDR1 SGHAT and CDR2 FQNNGV come from the germline V gene. In DNA form, the CDR3 reads TGTGCCAGCAGCTCCCGTTTTCTTGGGCGCACCCATGAGCAGTTCTTC. Protein sequence: CASSSRFLGRTHEQFF.

The chain combines TRBV6-6 with TRBJ1-2; D is ambiguous. Trimming took 4 bases from V and 0 from J, leaving 15 bases between them. Germline V CDR1 and CDR2: MNHNY, SVGAGI (reference sequence). The CDR3 loop spans 16 amino acids. CDR3 loop: CASSWSSRQTNYGYTF. DNA of the CDR3: TGTGCCAGCAGTTGGTCTAGTCGGCAGACTAACTATGGCTACACCTTC.

V is TRBV7-2 and J is TRBJ2-5; 7 bases align to TRBD1. The trim removed 4 bases at V and 4 bases at J, leaving 12 bases unmatched. The CDR3 consists of 16 residues. CDR1 and CDR2 (germline): SGHTA, FQGNSA. CDR3 nucleotide sequence: TGTGCCAGCAGCTCAGGGGGTCCCATAGGGAGAGAGACCCAGTACTTC. It is translated as CASSSGGPIGRETQYF.

The chain recombines TRBV19 with TRBJ1-2; D possibly corresponds to TRBD1 (6 bases). The V end lost 1 base, the J end lost 7 bases, and 16 bases lay between the germline ends. Germline-derived CDR1 and CDR2 are LNHDA and SQIVND (reference sequence). This CDR3 is built from 15 residues. The CDR3 DNA reads TGTGCCAGTAGTATAGTTTGGGGGGGCGCCGGTGGCTACACCTTC. This codes for CASSIVWGGAGGYTF.

The chain is built from TRBV7-2 and TRBJ1-1; 9 bases line up with TRBD1. Trimming took 0 bases from V and 3 from J; bases not matched to a gene: 11. Germline V gives CDR1 SGHTA, CDR2 FQGNSA. CDR3 length: 18 residues. CDR3 bases: TGTGCCAGCAGCTTAGCGGTTTCAGGGACAGGGAGGGACACTGAAGCTTTCTTT. This translates into CASSLAVSGTGRDTEAFF. The full variable domain, with the rest looked up from reference TRBV7-2 and TRBJ1-1, is GAGVSQSPSNKVTEKGKDVELRCDPISGHTALYWYRQSLGQGLEFLIYFQGNSAPDKSGLPSDRFSAERTGGSVSTLTIQRTQQEDSAVYLCASSLAVSGTGRDTEAFFGQGTRLTVV.

The V gene is TRBV7-8, the J gene TRBJ1-3, with D perhaps matching TRBD1 (5 bases). Between the trimmed V and J ends, which lost 5 bases and 0 bases, there was a span of 11 bases. The germline gives CDR1 SGHVS, CDR2 FQNEAQ. The CDR3 has 15 residues. The chain's CDR3 is CASSPVTVSGNTIYF. CDR3 coding DNA: TGTGCCAGCAGCCCCGTGACAGTCTCTGGAAACACCATATATTTT.

The chain carries TRBV4-2 and TRBJ2-1; D might be TRBD2 (6 bases). Germline V CDR1 and CDR2: LGHNA, YNFKEQ. This CDR3 has 16 amino acids. The V end was cut by 1 base, the J end by 8 bases, with 18 bases between. This CDR3 reads CASSQGGGPGSDEQFF. CDR3 in DNA: TGTGCCAGCAGCCAAGGAGGAGGGCCAGGCTCCGATGAGCAGTTCTTC.

This chain joins TRBV7-6 and TRBJ2-1; 7 positions match TRBD2. Germline assignment: CDR1 SGHVS and CDR2 FNYEAQ. The CDR3 totals 16 residues. With 5 bases clipped from V and 7 bases from J, the junction kept 14 bases outside the gene matches. The DNA for the CDR3 is TGTGCCAGCAGCGGGCAAGCGGGATACATAACGAATGAGCAGTTCTTC. Amino acid sequence: CASSGQAGYITNEQFF.

The V gene is TRBV7-2, the J gene TRBJ2-7, with TRBD2 identical over 8 bases. The V gene end was trimmed by 1 base and the J gene end by 0 bases; junction bases not matched to a gene: 2. CDR1 is SGHTA and CDR2 is FQGNSA in the germline V gene. This CDR3 contains 15 residues. Written as DNA, the CDR3 is TGTGCCAGCAGCTTAGACAGCGGGAGCTCCTACGAGCAGTACTTC. This translates into CASSLDSGSSYEQYF.